This T cell receptor beta chain was recorded in a study of metastatic and nonmetastatic thyroid tumors. Study in general: Repertoires from blood and tumor or nodule tissue of malignant and benign thyroid patients were compared.

MiXCR reprocessed the PCR reads for TCRdb. This sample has some 40,000 clones, with about 13% found just once. The entire patient cohort was treatment-naive prior to thyroid surgery. Germline V gene sequence: CDR1 SNHLY, CDR2 FYNNEI. This CDR3 comprises 17 residues. V gave up 6 bases and J gave up 7 bases; unmatched junction bases: 20. Specimen: blood. The chain recombines TRBV2 with TRBJ2-7; 8 positions agree with TRBD2. The TCR originated in a female donor with papillary thyroid cancer or a benign thyroid nodule (not recorded which). Some clones in this sample may be carry-over from other donors' samples. CDR3 sequence (DNA): TGTGCCAGCAGCTACTCTGGGGGACTAGTGGATTACAATGAGCAGTACTTC. This encodes CASSYSGGLVDYNEQYF.